The clone carrying this T cell receptor beta chain was seen many times. The antigen is unknown. PBMCs came from 10 ml fresh peripheral blood. The sample belongs to a study of T cells in Graves' hyperthyroidism and ophthalmopathy. Background on the study: At the time of initial diagnosis and before any treatment, peripheral blood was collected. Findings of the study overall: Through a model of 13 V-J features, ophthalmopathy was separated from stable hyperthyroidism.

CDR1 is SGHVS, CDR2 FQNEAQ, per germline. The CDR3 covers 16 residues. V shed 4 bases and J 7 bases; nucleotides not matched to a gene: 6. Researchers took RNA transcripts and amplified the TCR beta CDR3 regions from them. HTBI primers were employed in a first-round RT-PCR of the TCR CDR3. TCRdb re-analysed the multiplex PCR reads in MiXCR, keeping a single row per CDR3 protein. The table includes 200,000 to 250,000 distinct CDR3 sequences, less than 20% detected once. V usage is TRBV7-8 and J usage is TRBJ2-1; TRBD2 matches at 14 bases. Source material: blood. The TCR was taken from a woman aged 45-60 years with Graves' hyperthyroidism. In DNA form, the CDR3 reads TGTGCCAGCAGCTCATGGACTAGCGGGAGGTCTAATGAGCAGTTCTTC. Translated, it gives CASSSWTSGRSNEQFF. The variable domain in full, with the rest retrieved from reference TRBV7-8 and TRBJ2-1, is GAGVSQSPRYKVAKRGQDVALRCDPISGHVSLFWYQQALGQGPEFLTYFQNEAQLDKSGLPSDRFFAERPEGSVSTLKIQRTQQEDSAVYLCASSSWTSGRSNEQFFGPGTRLTVL.